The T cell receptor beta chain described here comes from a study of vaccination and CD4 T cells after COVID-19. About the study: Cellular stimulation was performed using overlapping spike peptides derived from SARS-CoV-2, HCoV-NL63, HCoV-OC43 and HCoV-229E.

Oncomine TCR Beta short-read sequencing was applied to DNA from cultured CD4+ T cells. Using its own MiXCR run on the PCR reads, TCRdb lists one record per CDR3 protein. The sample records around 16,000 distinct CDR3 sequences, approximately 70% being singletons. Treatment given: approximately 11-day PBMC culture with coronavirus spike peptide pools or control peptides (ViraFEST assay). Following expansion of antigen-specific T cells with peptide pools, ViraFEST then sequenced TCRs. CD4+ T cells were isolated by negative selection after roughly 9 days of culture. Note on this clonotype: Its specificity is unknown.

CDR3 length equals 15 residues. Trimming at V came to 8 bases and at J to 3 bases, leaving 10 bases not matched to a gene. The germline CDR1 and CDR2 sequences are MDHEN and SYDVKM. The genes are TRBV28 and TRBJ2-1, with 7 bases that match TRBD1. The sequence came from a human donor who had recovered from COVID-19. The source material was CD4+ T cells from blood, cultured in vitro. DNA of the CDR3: TGTGCCAGCTTATCTCTAGGGGGCGGCTACAATGAGCAGTTCTTC. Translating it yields CASLSLGGGYNEQFF.